The entry below describes one T cell receptor beta chain. Antigen: not known. The data derive from a study of CXCR3-negative and CXCR3-positive naive CD8 T cells. The study's findings and limits: Greater hydrophobicity was found in TRB CDR3s of CXCR3-positive naive cells than of CXCR3-negative naive cells. Diversity was high in both naive subsets and much lower in memory cells.

Triplicates of about 270,000 cells were sorted from each CD8+ T cell subset. Naive CD8+ T cells carried a CD45RO-CCR7+CD27+CD95- phenotype. The CDR3 is 15 residues long. Germline CDR1 and CDR2: SGHTA and FQGTGA. UMI-labeled TRB cDNA libraries were prepared by 5' RACE. TCRdb re-called the 5' RACE reads and catalogs CDR3 proteins one per entry, DNA excluded. This repertoire comprises approximately 100,000 distinct CDR3 sequences; its ten largest clones make up 0.3% to 0.45%. The rearrangement uses TRBV7-3 and TRBJ2-1; TCRdb's D call, TRBD2, is unchecked because there is no DNA. The sequence came from a human donor in good health. Some clones in this sample may be carry-over from other donors' samples. Sequenced sample: naive CXCR3+ CD8+ T cells from blood. Subset in this sample: CD45RO-CCR7+CD27+CD95- naive CD8+ T cells expressing CXCR3 (TNR3+). CDR3 sequence reads: CASRAGLGSYNEQFF.